This T cell receptor beta chain was recovered during a study of Ad26.COV2.S vaccination and SARS-CoV-2 variants. Study as a whole: In the COV1001 trial, the donor was in the Ad26.COV2.S arm.

Treatment meaning: around 19 received Ad26.COV2.S at low or high dose, single or two shots; about 5 received placebo; per-sample allocation not given. Specimens were obtained on day 63 following the first vaccine or placebo injection. The data were produced by immunoSEQ multiplex PCR, yet TCRdb's version contains in-frame clones alone and is incomplete. The table includes approximately 450,000 clones, more than 80% detected once. The receptor was derived from a person between 18 and 59 years old who received the Ad26.COV2.S COVID-19 vaccine or a placebo. This sample comprised peripheral blood, obtained in a trial of Ad26.COV2.S vaccine versus placebo.

The CDR3 here is CASSPPWGTGSYEQYF. The CDR3 DNA follows: TGTGCCAGCAGTCCCCCTTGGGGAACCGGGAGCTACGAGCAGTACTTC. The chain links TRBV14 to TRBJ2-7; D is possibly TRBD2 (6 bases). V lost 6 bases, J lost 3 bases, and 21 bases lay in between. The CDR3 runs 16 residues. Germline V CDR1 and CDR2: SGHDN, FVKESK.